A single sample gave rise to the 11 T cell receptor beta chains below, sequenced in a study of T-cell reconstitution after alpha-beta-depleted transplantation in children (dated by TCRdb to the mid-2010s). The library was built by means of PCR. Data came from an Illumina HiSeq 2500. To normalize quantification of the TCRbeta repertoire, the TCR libraries were built with molecular barcoding that relied on unique molecular identifiers. The public reads were quality trimmed at Q25 with fastp and then assembled into clones with MiXCR by TCRdb, keeping productive beta chains. Each CDR3 protein appears once, grouped with its most common genes and DNA. This sample holds approximately 350,000 distinct CDR3 sequences; around 16% were observed only once. The ten largest make up roughly 40% of the sample. The sample's treatment or condition label, in plain terms: allogeneic hematopoietic cell transplantation with graft depleted of TCRalphabeta T cells and CD19 B cells.

The sample consisted of PBMCs, mostly from graft donor cells, taken 360 days after TCRalphabeta/CD19-depleted stem cell transplant. These receptor sequences come from a male patient under 10 years old who had a stem cell transplant for acute lymphoblastic leukemia, so the T cells may come from the graft donor.

In this sample, this clonotype turned up a few times. The chain uses TRBV27 and TRBJ2-1; the D gene is possibly TRBD2 (7 bases). Deletions cut 3 bases from V and 9 bases from J, with 15 bases between. Germline CDR1 reads MNHEY; CDR2 reads SMNVEV (reference sequence). The CDR3 is 14 amino acids. The CDR3 DNA sequence: TGTGCCAGCAGTTTCGGCGGGAGAGGGGGTGAGCAGTTCTTC. Encoded protein: CASSFGGRGGEQFF.

A word on this clonotype: This may arise from a read error, as a much more abundant clone is one base away. This chain connects TRBV29-1 to TRBJ2-7; D uncertain. The V end lost 3 bases, the J end lost 0 bases, and 6 bases lay between the germline ends. The CDR3 covers 12 residues. CDR1 SQVTM and CDR2 ANQGSEA come from the germline V gene. CDR3 DNA: TGCAGCGTTGAGGAGAGCTCCTACGAGCAGTACTTC. Its translation: CSVEESSYEQYF.

There are a few counts of this clonotype. The genes are TRBV28 and TRBJ1-2; 7 positions agree with TRBD1. Germline CDR1 MDHEN, CDR2 SYDVKM. The CDR3 has 14 amino acids. V was clipped by 3 bases and J by 7 bases; unmatched bases: 8. Written as DNA, the CDR3 is TGTGCCAGCAGTTTGGAAACAGGGGCGGGTGGCTACACCTTC. It is translated as CASSLETGAGGYTF.

The chain joins TRBV9 to TRBJ2-3, with D possibly being TRBD1 (5 bases). This CDR3 has 16 amino acids. Deletions cut 2 bases from V and 0 bases from J, with 13 bases between. Germline V gives CDR1 SGDLS, CDR2 YYNGEE. For the CDR3, the DNA is TGTGCCAGCAGCGTTGCTTATGGGGCAAGCACAGATACGCAGTATTTT. It yields the protein CASSVAYGASTDTQYF.

This clonotype was seen only a few times. The V gene is TRBV27, the J gene TRBJ2-5, with D perhaps TRBD2 (5 bases). V was pared by 2 bases and J by 2 bases, with 12 bases between. From germline, CDR1 is MNHEY and CDR2 SMNVEV (reference sequence). CDR3 length equals 15 residues. CDR3 bases: TGTGCCAGCAGTTTAATTTGGGGAGATCAAGAGACCCAGTACTTC. Its translation is CASSLIWGDQETQYF.

This chain uses TRBV6-6 with TRBJ2-7; D unresolved. V lost 4 bases and J 3 bases, leaving 7 bases between the germline ends. Germline CDR1 MNHNY, CDR2 SVGAGI (reference sequence). There are 12 residues in the CDR3. CDR3 DNA sequence: TGTGCCAGCAGTTCACTGAACTACGAGCAGTACTTC. Translation: CASSSLNYEQYF.

The genes are TRBV6-2 or TRBV6-3 and TRBJ2-3; D may be TRBD1 or TRBD2 (6 bases each). Trimming removed 2 bases at V and 1 base at J, with 13 bases between. The CDR3 has 16 amino acids. Looked up from germline, CDR1 is MNHEY and CDR2 is SVGEGT. Written as DNA, the CDR3 is TGTGCCAGCAGTTACGGGGGGCTAAGGGGCACAGATACGCAGTATTTT. Amino acids: CASSYGGLRGTDTQYF.

This clonotype was seen a single time. CDR3: CATSGSLPRTSGTISPYEQYF. CDR3 nucleotides: TGTGCCACCAGCGGCTCCCTTCCCCGGACTAGCGGAACAATCTCACCCTACGAGCAGTACTTC. The chain carries TRBV15 and TRBJ2-7; 10 bases align to TRBD2. The CDR3 consists of 21 residues. The junction had 24 bases not matched to a gene; V was cut back by 5 bases and J by 2 bases. From germline, CDR1 is LNHNV and CDR2 YYDKDF (reference sequence).

The chain links TRBV5-1 to TRBJ2-7; TRBD1 matches 7 bases. Germline V gene data show CDR1 as SGHRS and CDR2 as YFSETQ. The CDR3 is 14 amino acids. The trim removed 0 bases at V and 2 bases at J, leaving 2 bases unmatched. The CDR3 spells CASSLVGTAYEQYF. CDR3 DNA: TGCGCCAGCAGCTTGGTCGGGACAGCCTACGAGCAGTACTTC.

The chain has TRBV10-1 and TRBJ2-7, with 9 bases lining up with TRBD2. Trimming took 1 base from V and 5 from J; bases not matched to a gene: 3. CDR1 is WNHNN, CDR2 SYGVQD, per germline (reference sequence). The CDR3 extends over 14 amino acids. The CDR3 reads CASSEFRTSDEQYF. As DNA, the CDR3 is TGCGCCAGCAGTGAGTTTCGGACTAGCGACGAGCAGTACTTC.

This clonotype was seen more than once but under ten times. The J gene is TRBJ2-7, the V gene TRBV29-1; 10 positions agree with TRBD2. Germline trimming cut 5 bases from V and 3 bases from J; bases unmatched to any gene: 10. CDR3 size: 15 residues. Germline CDR1 reads SQVTM; CDR2 reads ANQGSEA. CDR3 sequence (DNA): TGCAGCGTTTCTTTGACTAGCGGGCGTGTCTACGAGCAGTACTTC. It yields the protein CSVSLTSGRVYEQYF.